What follows are 25 T cell receptor beta chains derived from one specimen sequenced in a study of shared clonotypes between healthy human individuals. Some clones are missing from TCRdb's copy, which holds only in-frame ones; the method was immunoSEQ multiplex PCR. In the table there are about 2,500,000 clones, around 90% of which are singletons. Sequenced material: naive CD4+ T cells sorted from blood. The subset: CD45RA+ positively selected. The receptors derive from a man between 18 and 35 years old in good health.

Worth noting for this clone: The same CDR3 is also encoded by other DNA sequences in this sample. CDR3 DNA: TGTGCCAGCAGCGACAGTGCTAGCACAGATACGCAGTATTTT. Translated: CASSDSASTDTQYF. V and J are TRBV2 and TRBJ2-3; D may be TRBD1 (5 bases). Germline V gives CDR1 SNHLY, CDR2 FYNNEI. The V gene lost 6 bases and the J gene lost 0 bases, with 10 bases spanning the gap. This CDR3 contains 14 residues.

CDR3 protein: CASSQIGQGAYEQYF. In DNA, the CDR3 is TGCGCCAGCAGCCAAATCGGACAGGGGGCCTACGAGCAGTACTTC. V is TRBV4-1 and J is TRBJ2-7; 10 nucleotides align to TRBD1. The CDR3 consists of 15 residues. The V gene's germline CDR1 is MGHRA and CDR2 YSYEKL. V gave up 2 bases and J gave up 2 bases; unmatched junction bases: 3.

This chain connects TRBV2 to TRBJ2-7; 10 bases are shared with TRBD1. The germline CDR1 and CDR2 sequences are SNHLY and FYNNEI. After removal of 7 bases from V and 3 bases from J, the junction contained 6 bases not matched to a gene. This CDR3 contains 14 residues. This CDR3 reads CASTETGGYYEQYF. CDR3 DNA: TGTGCCAGCACTGAGACAGGGGGCTACTACGAGCAGTACTTC. The full variable domain, rest sourced from reference TRBV2 and TRBJ2-7, is EPEVTQTPSHQVTQMGQEVILRCVPISNHLYFYWYRQILGQKVEFLVSFYNNEISEKSEIFDDQFSVERPDGSNFTLKIRSTKLEDSAMYFCASTETGGYYEQYFGPGTRLTVT.

The chain has TRBV6-5 and TRBJ2-7; a weak D match, TRBD2 (6 bases). The germline V gene encodes CDR1 MNHEY and CDR2 SVGAGI. Trimming left V 8 bases short and J 0 bases short, with 11 bases between. The length of the CDR3 is 13 residues. CDR3 DNA sequence: TGTGCCAGCGGACGGGGGAACTCCTACGAGCAGTACTTC. The encoded protein is CASGRGNSYEQYF.

The J gene is TRBJ1-3, the V gene TRBV19, with D possibly TRBD1 on 6 matching bases. From germline, CDR1 is LNHDA and CDR2 SQIVND (reference sequence). The CDR3 contains 13 residues. Trimming cost V 8 bases and J 3 bases, with 11 bases left between them. In nucleotides, the CDR3 is TGTGCCAGTGCAGGGGTTCGTGGAAACACCATATATTTT. Translating gives CASAGVRGNTIYF.

This chain joins TRBV2 and TRBJ2-3; D unresolved. This CDR3 contains 11 residues. Trimming took off 4 bases at V and 7 bases at J, with 6 bases between the two ends. Germline loops: CDR1 SNHLY, CDR2 FYNNEI. CDR3 residues: CASSGSYTQYF. The CDR3 DNA is TGTGCCAGCAGTGGGTCTTATACGCAGTATTTT.

The V gene is TRBV14, the J gene TRBJ2-2; no clear D gene. Germline loops: CDR1 SGHDN, CDR2 FVKESK. Trimming removed 4 bases at V and 3 bases at J, with 12 bases between. The CDR3 totals 15 residues. CDR3 sequence (DNA): TGTGCCAGCAGCCCCTTAGGCACTTACACCGGGGAGCTGTTTTTT. Translation gives CASSPLGTYTGELFF. Complete variable domain (other parts from reference TRBV14 and TRBJ2-2): EAGVTQFPSHSVIEKGQTVTLRCDPISGHDNLYWYRRVMGKEIKFLLHFVKESKQDESGMPNNRFLAERTGGTYSTLKVQPAELEDSGVYFCASSPLGTYTGELFFGEGSRLTVL.

The chain couples TRBV5-8 to TRBJ2-1; 8 nucleotides line up with TRBD2. With 3 bases clipped from V and 4 bases from J, the junction kept 6 bases outside the gene matches. Germline assignment: CDR1 SGHTS and CDR2 YDEGEE. The CDR3 totals 15 residues. For the CDR3, the DNA is TGTGCCAGCAGCTCCGAAGCGGGGGAATACAATGAGCAGTTCTTC. Its translation: CASSSEAGEYNEQFF.

This chain connects TRBV6-6 to TRBJ2-7; D uncertain. Trimming cost V 4 bases and J 5 bases, with 9 bases left between them. This CDR3 is 12 amino acids long. The germline V gene has CDR1 MNHNY and CDR2 SVGAGI (reference sequence). The DNA of the CDR3 is TGTGCCAGCAGTTTTACTCCTGACGAGCAGTACTTC. Translated: CASSFTPDEQYF.

The J gene is TRBJ2-5, the V gene TRBV30, with D possibly being TRBD2 (5 bases). Germline-derived CDR1 and CDR2 are GTSNPN and SVGIG (reference sequence). With 3 bases removed from V and 5 bases from J, the gap between germline ends came to 13 bases. The CDR3 totals 13 residues. This CDR3 reads CAWSPGLSETQYF. In DNA, the CDR3 is TGTGCCTGGAGCCCGGGGTTGTCGGAGACCCAGTACTTC. Full variable domain (remainder filled in from reference TRBV30 and TRBJ2-5): SQTIHQWPATLVQPVGSPLSLECTVEGTSNPNLYWYRQAAGRGLQLLFYSVGIGQISSEVPQNLSASRPQDRQFILSSKKLLLSDSGFYLCAWSPGLSETQYFGPGTRLLVL.

The V and J genes are TRBV9 and TRBJ2-7; tentatively, D is TRBD1 or TRBD2 (5 bases each). Germline CDR1 is SGDLS and CDR2 is YYNGEE. The CDR3 is 15 residues long. The V end was cut by 3 bases, the J end by 0 bases, with 13 bases between. CDR3 DNA: TGTGCCAGCAGCGCCTTCGGGGCTTCCTCCTACGAGCAGTACTTC. This sequence encodes CASSAFGASSYEQYF.

The genes are TRBV30 and TRBJ2-7; weak D call: TRBD1 (6 bases). Deletions cut 5 bases from V and 2 bases from J, with 13 bases between. In germline, CDR1 is GTSNPN, CDR2 SVGIG (reference sequence). This CDR3 has 13 residues. CDR3 residues: CAWSGTPTYEQYF. CDR3 nucleotide sequence: TGTGCCTGGTCCGGGACACCCACCTACGAGCAGTACTTC.

Of note for this clone: This sample includes further DNA sequences coding for the same CDR3. The V and J genes are TRBV5-4 and TRBJ2-5; D perhaps matches TRBD1 (6 bases). This CDR3 is built from 15 residues. Germline CDR1 SGHNT, CDR2 YYREEE (reference sequence). Trimming removed 0 bases at V and 1 base at J, with 10 bases between. This CDR3 reads CASSLGTVGQETQYF. For the CDR3, the DNA is TGTGCCAGCAGCTTGGGGACAGTTGGCCAAGAGACCCAGTACTTC.

The chain joins TRBV28 to TRBJ1-4; D call uncertain. Deletions cut 6 bases from V and 3 bases from J, with 14 bases between. The CDR3 is made up of 15 amino acids. CDR1 is MDHEN and CDR2 is SYDVKM in the germline V gene. This CDR3 reads CASRSPGTSNEKLFF. In DNA, the CDR3 is TGTGCCAGCAGATCTCCGGGAACTTCTAATGAAAAACTGTTTTTT. The whole variable domain, remainder taken from reference TRBV28 and TRBJ1-4, is DVKVTQSSRYLVKRTGEKVFLECVQDMDHENMFWYRQDPGLGLRLIYFSYDVKMKEKGDIPEGYSVSREKKERFSLILESASTNQTSMYLCASRSPGTSNEKLFFGSGTQLSVL.

V is TRBV12-5 and J is TRBJ1-3, with 10 nucleotides matching TRBD1. Trimming took 6 bases from V and 7 from J; bases not matched to a gene: 9. Germline values: CDR1 LGHNT, CDR2 FRNRAP. This CDR3 has 15 residues. The CDR3 nucleotides are TGTGCTAGTGGGACACGGACAGGGGGAACGAACACCATATATTTT. It translates to CASGTRTGGTNTIYF.

The chain combines TRBV5-6 with TRBJ1-1; D uncertain. Per the germline V gene, CDR1 is SGHDT and CDR2 is YYEEEE. This CDR3 spans 14 amino acids. Trimming took 4 bases from V and 5 from J, leaving 15 bases between them. CDR3 sequence reads: CASSGRGGGTEAFF. The CDR3 DNA sequence: TGTGCCAGCAGCGGGCGGGGTGGAGGGACTGAAGCTTTCTTT.

The chain uses TRBV19 and TRBJ2-1; perhaps TRBD2 as D (7 bases). Trimming took off 3 bases at V and 9 bases at J, with 18 bases between the two ends. Germline CDR1 is LNHDA and CDR2 is SQIVND (reference sequence). This CDR3 is built from 15 residues. CDR3 sequence (DNA): TGTGCCAGTAGTATCCGCGGACTAAGGGGGGGTGAGCAGTTCTTC. It codes for CASSIRGLRGGEQFF.

V gene TRBV5-1 combines with J gene TRBJ1-1; no reliable D call. CDR1 SGHRS and CDR2 YFSETQ come from the germline V gene. The CDR3 runs to 15 residues. V was pared by 4 bases and J by 2 bases, with 15 bases between. CDR3 amino acids: CASSPAGLGNTEAFF. The CDR3 DNA is TGCGCCAGCAGCCCGGCGGGGTTGGGAAACACTGAAGCTTTCTTT.

The rearrangement joins TRBV7-6 to TRBJ2-3; TRBD2 matches 11 bases. V shed 4 bases, J shed 2 bases, and the junction held 5 bases outside the gene matches. Germline loops: CDR1 SGHVS, CDR2 FNYEAQ. The CDR3 runs to 16 residues. DNA for the CDR3: TGTGCCAGCAGCTCTCTAGCGGGGGGCTTCACAGATACGCAGTATTTT. Residues: CASSSLAGGFTDTQYF.

The rearrangement uses TRBV4-1 and TRBJ2-1, with TRBD2 matching over 10 bases. CDR3 size: 17 residues. V trimming: 4 bases; J trimming: 0 bases; junction bases outside the gene matches: 6. Germline lookup yields CDR1 MGHRA and CDR2 YSYEKL. The CDR3 sequence is CASSLTGTSDSYNEQFF. The CDR3 bases are TGCGCCAGCAGCCTCACCGGGACTAGCGACTCCTACAATGAGCAGTTCTTC.

This chain joins TRBV7-9 and TRBJ2-1; TRBD1 aligns across 7 bases. This CDR3 contains 18 residues. Germline values: CDR1 SEHNR, CDR2 FQNEAQ (reference sequence). The V gene end was trimmed by 1 base and the J gene end by 2 bases; junction bases not matched to a gene: 11. The CDR3 DNA is TGTGCCAGCAGCTTAGTCGGACGACAGGGCATCACCTACAATGAGCAGTTCTTC. It codes for CASSLVGRQGITYNEQFF.

This CDR3 is CASSSSGLQTTDTQYF. The CDR3 DNA sequence: TGTGCCAGCAGCTCGAGCGGACTCCAAACGACAGATACGCAGTATTTT. This chain joins TRBV7-2 and TRBJ2-3; tentative D call: TRBD2 (5 bases). The CDR3 covers 16 residues. V was clipped by 4 bases and J by 3 bases, with 17 bases between them. The V gene's germline CDR1 is SGHTA and CDR2 FQGNSA.

The gene calls are TRBV28 and TRBJ2-2; TRBD1 matches at 7 bases. This CDR3 spans 16 amino acids. Germline CDR1 MDHEN, CDR2 SYDVKM. The ends lost 4 bases at V and 7 bases at J; junction bases unmatched: 12. The CDR3 nucleotides read TGTGCCAGCAGTTCCCAGACAGGGTGGGTCATCGGGGAGCTGTTTTTT. This sequence encodes CASSSQTGWVIGELFF. The full variable domain, rest sourced from reference TRBV28 and TRBJ2-2, is DVKVTQSSRYLVKRTGEKVFLECVQDMDHENMFWYRQDPGLGLRLIYFSYDVKMKEKGDIPEGYSVSREKKERFSLILESASTNQTSMYLCASSSQTGWVIGELFFGEGSRLTVL.

This chain joins TRBV7-2 and TRBJ1-5, with a tentative D call TRBD1 (5 bases). This CDR3 is 14 amino acids long. Per germline, CDR1 SGHTA and CDR2 FQGNSA. V gave up 1 base and J gave up 4 bases, with 8 bases separating them. In nucleotides, the CDR3 is TGTGCCAGCAGCTTAGTGGCAGGGAATCAGCCCCAGCATTTT. Its translation: CASSLVAGNQPQHF.

This clone has a handful of counts. The V and J genes are TRBV7-8 and TRBJ1-5, with D perhaps matching TRBD1 (6 bases). V was pared by 1 base and J by 6 bases, with 13 bases between. This CDR3 is 15 amino acids long. Germline CDR1 reads SGHVS; CDR2 reads FQNEAQ. The CDR3 region is CASSLGTGLGQPQHF. The CDR3 region has the DNA TGTGCCAGCAGCTTAGGTACAGGGTTGGGTCAGCCCCAGCATTTT.